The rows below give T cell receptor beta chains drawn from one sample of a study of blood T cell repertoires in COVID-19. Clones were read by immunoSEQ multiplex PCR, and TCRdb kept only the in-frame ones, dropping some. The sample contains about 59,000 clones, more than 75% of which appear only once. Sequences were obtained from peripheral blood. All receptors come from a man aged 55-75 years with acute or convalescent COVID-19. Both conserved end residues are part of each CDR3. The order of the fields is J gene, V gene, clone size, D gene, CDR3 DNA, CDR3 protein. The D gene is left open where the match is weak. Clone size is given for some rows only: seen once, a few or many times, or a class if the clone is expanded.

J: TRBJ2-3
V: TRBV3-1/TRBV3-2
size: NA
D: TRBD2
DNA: TGTGCCAGCAGCCAAAACAGCGGGGCTGGCACAGATACGCAGTATTTT
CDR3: CASSQNSGAGTDTQYF

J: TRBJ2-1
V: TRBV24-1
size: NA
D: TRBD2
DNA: TGTGCCACCAGCAGGAGCGGGGGCCCTTGGGGTGAGCAGTTCTTC
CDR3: CATSRSGGPWGEQFF

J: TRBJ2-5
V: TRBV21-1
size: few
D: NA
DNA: TGTGCCAGCAACTACGCCAAACCTCTGACAGGGGGCAATTTTGAGACCCAGTACTTC
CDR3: CASNYAKPLTGGNFETQYF

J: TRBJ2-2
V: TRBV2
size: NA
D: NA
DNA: TGTGCCAGCGAGAAACCGAACACCGGGGAGCTGTTTTTT
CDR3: CASEKPNTGELFF

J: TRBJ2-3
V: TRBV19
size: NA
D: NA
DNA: TGTGCCAGTAGTATGGCCTGGGGAGAGAAGTATTTT
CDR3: CASSMAWGEKYF

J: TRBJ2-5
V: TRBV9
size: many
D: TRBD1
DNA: TGTGCCAGCAGCGGGACGACAGGGGGAGAGACCCAGTACTTC
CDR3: CASSGTTGGETQYF

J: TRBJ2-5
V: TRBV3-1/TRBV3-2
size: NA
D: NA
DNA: TGTGCCAGCAGCCTAGAAGGGGGTCCGGGGACCCAGTACTTC
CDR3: CASSLEGGPGTQYF

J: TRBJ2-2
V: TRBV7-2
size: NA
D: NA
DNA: TGTGCCAGCAGCTTAGACAGGAGCGCCGGGGAGCTGTTTTTT
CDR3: CASSLDRSAGELFF

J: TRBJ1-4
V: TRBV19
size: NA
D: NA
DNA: TGTGCCAGTACCGATGCCGAGGACACGCGGGGTCATTCGTATGAAAAACTGTTTTTT
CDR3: CASTDAEDTRGHSYEKLFF

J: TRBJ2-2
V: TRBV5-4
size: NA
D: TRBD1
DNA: TGTGCCAGCACCTCTAAACGACAGGGTAACACCGGGGAGCTGTTTTTT
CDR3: CASTSKRQGNTGELFF

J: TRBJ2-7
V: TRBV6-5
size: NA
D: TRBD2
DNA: TGTGCCAGCAGTATGGGGGGGGATATTAACTACGAGCAGTACTTC
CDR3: CASSMGGDINYEQYF

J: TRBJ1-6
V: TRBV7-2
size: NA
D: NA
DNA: TGTGCCAGCAGCAACCGGAGGGGCTATAATTCACCCCTCCACTTT
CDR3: CASSNRRGYNSPLHF

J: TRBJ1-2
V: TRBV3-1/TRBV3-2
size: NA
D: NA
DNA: TGTGCCAGCAGCCAAGATCGCCACACCCAGGGCTCCTTC
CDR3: CASSQDRHTQGSF

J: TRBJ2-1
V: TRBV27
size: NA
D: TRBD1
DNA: TGTGCCAGCAAGAACCGGGACAGGGTTATCCATGAGCAGTTCTTC
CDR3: CASKNRDRVIHEQFF

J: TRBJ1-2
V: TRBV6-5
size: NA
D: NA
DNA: TGTGCCAGCAGAGAGCCGGGCTCGGGAGGCTACACCTTC
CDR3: CASREPGSGGYTF

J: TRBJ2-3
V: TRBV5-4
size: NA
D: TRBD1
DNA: TGTGCCAGCAGTCGCCCGCGACAGGGTACCACAGATACGCAGTATTTT
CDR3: CASSRPRQGTTDTQYF

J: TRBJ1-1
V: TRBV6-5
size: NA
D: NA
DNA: TGTGCCAGCAGTAGCCCGACAGACTTGAACACTGAAGCTTTCTTT
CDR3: CASSSPTDLNTEAFF

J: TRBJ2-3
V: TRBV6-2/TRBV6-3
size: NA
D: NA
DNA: TGTGCCAGCAGTTACTCCGGAGTAGATACGCAGTATTTT
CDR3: CASSYSGVDTQYF

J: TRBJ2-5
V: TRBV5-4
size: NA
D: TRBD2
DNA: TGTGCCAGCAGCCCTCGGACTAGCGGGCAGGAGACCCAGTACTTC
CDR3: CASSPRTSGQETQYF

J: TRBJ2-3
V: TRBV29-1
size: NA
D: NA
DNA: TGCAGCGTCAAGTCCAGGGGCACAGATACGCAGTATTTT
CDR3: CSVKSRGTDTQYF

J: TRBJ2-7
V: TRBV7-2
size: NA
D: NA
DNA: TGTGCCAGCAGCGTGGGCGGGACCTCCTACGAGCAGTACTTC
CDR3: CASSVGGTSYEQYF

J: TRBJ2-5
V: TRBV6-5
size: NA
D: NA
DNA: TGTGCCAGCAGTTGGTCCACAGGGGAGACCCAGTACTTC
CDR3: CASSWSTGETQYF

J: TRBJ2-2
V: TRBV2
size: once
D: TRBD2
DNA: TGTGCCAGCAGTGTCAGCCTAGCGGGAACCGGGGAGCTGTTTTTT
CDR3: CASSVSLAGTGELFF

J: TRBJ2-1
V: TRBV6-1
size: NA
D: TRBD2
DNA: TGTGCCAGCAGTGAAGACAGCGGGGGGTTCTACAATGAGCAGTTCTTC
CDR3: CASSEDSGGFYNEQFF

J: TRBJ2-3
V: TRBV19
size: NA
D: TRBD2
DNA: TGTGCCAGTAGAACTAGCGGTTCCACAGATACGCAGTATTTT
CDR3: CASRTSGSTDTQYF

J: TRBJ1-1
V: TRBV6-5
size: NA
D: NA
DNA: TGTGCCAGCAGTTCCCCCTCACTTAACACTGAAGCTTTCTTT
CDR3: CASSSPSLNTEAFF

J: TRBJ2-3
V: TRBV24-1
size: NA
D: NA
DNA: TGTGCCACCAGTGACCAGAGGGGGGGTAACACAGATACGCAGTATTTT
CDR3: CATSDQRGGNTDTQYF

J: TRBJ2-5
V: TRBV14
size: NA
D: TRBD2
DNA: TGTGCCAGCAGCCGCTATTCTAGCGGGGGGGATAGAACCCAGTACTTC
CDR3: CASSRYSSGGDRTQYF

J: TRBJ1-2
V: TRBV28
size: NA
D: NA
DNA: TGTGCCAGCAGTTTTGGAGGGTCGGTGAATGGCTACACCTTC
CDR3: CASSFGGSVNGYTF

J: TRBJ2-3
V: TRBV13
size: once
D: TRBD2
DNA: TGTGCCAGCAGAGAAAGCGGGGGGGCCCCAGATACGCAGTATTTT
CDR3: CASRESGGAPDTQYF

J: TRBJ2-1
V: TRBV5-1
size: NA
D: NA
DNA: TGCGCCAGCAGCTTGGCCCCCGGGGGTGGAAATGAGCAGTTCTTC
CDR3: CASSLAPGGGNEQFF

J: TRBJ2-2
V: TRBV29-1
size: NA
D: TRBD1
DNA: TGCAGCGTCCGCAGACAGGGCGGGTACGAGGAGCTGTTTTTT
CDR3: CSVRRQGGYEELFF

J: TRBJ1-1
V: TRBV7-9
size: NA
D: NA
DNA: TGTGCCAGCAGCTTTACCGGGATGAACACTGAAGCTTTCTTT
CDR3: CASSFTGMNTEAFF

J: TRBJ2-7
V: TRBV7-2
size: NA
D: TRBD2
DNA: TGTGCCAGCAGCCCCGGGACTAGCGGGGGGGTGGTACGAGAAAGCATGTACTTC
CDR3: CASSPGTSGGVVRESMYF

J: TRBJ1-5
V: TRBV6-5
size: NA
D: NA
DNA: TGTGCCAGCAGTTACGACTCCAACCAGCCCCAGCATTTT
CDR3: CASSYDSNQPQHF

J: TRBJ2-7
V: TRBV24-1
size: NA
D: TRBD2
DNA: TGTGCCACCAGTGATAGAGCGGGGCCAACCTACGAGCAGTACTTC
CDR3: CATSDRAGPTYEQYF

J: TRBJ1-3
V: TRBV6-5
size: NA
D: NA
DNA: TGTGCCAGCACCGCCCTTGACAGAAGAAACACCATATATTTT
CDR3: CASTALDRRNTIYF

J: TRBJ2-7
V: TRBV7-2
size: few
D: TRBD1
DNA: TGTGCCAGCAGCTTAGTGACAGGGGGTTCCTACGAGCAGTACTTC
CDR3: CASSLVTGGSYEQYF

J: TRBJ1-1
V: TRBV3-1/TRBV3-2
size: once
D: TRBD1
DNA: TGTGCCAGCAGCACCCGACAGGGGAGCACTGAAGCTTTCTTT
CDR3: CASSTRQGSTEAFF

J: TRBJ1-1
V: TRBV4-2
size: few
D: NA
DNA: TGTGCCAGCAGCCAAGAAGCCAGGGGTAACACTGAAGCTTTCTTT
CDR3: CASSQEARGNTEAFF

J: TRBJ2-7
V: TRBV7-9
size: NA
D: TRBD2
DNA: TGTGCCAGCAGCTCAGCGGGGAGGCGCGAGCAGTACTTC
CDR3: CASSSAGRREQYF

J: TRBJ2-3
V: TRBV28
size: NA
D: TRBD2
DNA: TGTGCCAGCAGGAGGACTAGCGGGGGGCGGTATACGCAGTATTTT
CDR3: CASRRTSGGRYTQYF

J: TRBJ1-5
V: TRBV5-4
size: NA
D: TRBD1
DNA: TGTGCCAGCAGCTCATCCGGGACAGGGGCAGGGAGCAATCAGCCCCAGCATTTT
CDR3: CASSSSGTGAGSNQPQHF

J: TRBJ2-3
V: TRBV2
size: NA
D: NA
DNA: TGTGCCAGCACCGAGGGGGCAGATACGCAGTATTTT
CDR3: CASTEGADTQYF

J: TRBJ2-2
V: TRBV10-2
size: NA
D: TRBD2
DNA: TGCGCCAGCAGTGAGACCGGACTAGCGGGGGGTACCGGGGAGCTGTTTTTT
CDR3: CASSETGLAGGTGELFF

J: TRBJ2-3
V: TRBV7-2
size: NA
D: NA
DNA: TGTGCCAGCAGCTTTAGGCGGGGTGTCACAGATACGCAGTATTTT
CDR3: CASSFRRGVTDTQYF

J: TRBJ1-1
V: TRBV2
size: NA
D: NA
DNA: TGTGCCAGCAGTGAGCGGGGAGGGGCGGGGGCTTTCTTT
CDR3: CASSERGGAGAFF

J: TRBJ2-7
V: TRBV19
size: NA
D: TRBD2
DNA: TGTGCCAGTAGTATAAGCGGGGCCTCCTCCTACGAGCAGTACTTC
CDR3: CASSISGASSYEQYF

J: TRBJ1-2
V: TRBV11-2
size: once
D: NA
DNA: TGTGCCAGCAGCTTAGATCTGGGACTCCGGGGCCATGGCTACACCTTC
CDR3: CASSLDLGLRGHGYTF

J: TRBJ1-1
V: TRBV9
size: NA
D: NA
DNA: TGTGCCAGCAGCGTAGCCGGCGTAGGAGGGACTGAAGCTTTCTTT
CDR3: CASSVAGVGGTEAFF

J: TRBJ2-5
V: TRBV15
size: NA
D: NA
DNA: TGTGCCACCAGCAGAGATGGAAGACAGCAAGAGACCCAGTACTTC
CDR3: CATSRDGRQQETQYF

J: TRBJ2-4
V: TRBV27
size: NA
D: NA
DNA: TGTGCCAGCAGTTTGGATCGCGGAAACATTCAGTACTTC
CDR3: CASSLDRGNIQYF

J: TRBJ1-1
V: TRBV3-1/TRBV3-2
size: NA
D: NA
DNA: TGTGCCAGCAGCCAAGTCGTTGGGCGGAGGAGTCCCGAAGCTTTCTTT
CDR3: CASSQVVGRRSPEAFF

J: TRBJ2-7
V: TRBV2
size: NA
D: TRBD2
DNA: TGTGCCAGCAGTGTCAGCGGGGGGGCCGGGTACGAGCAGTACTTC
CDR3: CASSVSGGAGYEQYF